This is a list of T cell receptor beta chains from one sample in a study of human T cells and chemical hapten exposure. TCRdb reprocessed the RACE reads with MiXCR, giving one entry per CDR3 protein. The data show about 190,000 distinct CDR3 sequences, around 25% seen once. This specimen consisted of whole blood, obtained in connection with sensitization to the hapten diphenylcyclopropenone (DPC). These receptors all stem from a woman aged 40-49 years with alopecia areata. Some clones in this sample may be carry-over from other donors' samples. The CDR3 runs from the conserved cysteine through the conserved F or W. The D gene is left open where the match is weak. A row's size may be missing; if present it is once, few, many or a size class.

TRBD1	TRBV4-3	TRBJ2-3	few	CASSQRTGTEDTQYF	TGCGCCAGCAGCCAACGGACAGGGACGGAAGATACGCAGTATTTT
TRBD2	TRBV4-3	TRBJ2-2	few	CASSQGVSSGRLGEGTGELFF	TGCGCCAGCAGCCAAGGAGTTTCTAGCGGGAGATTAGGGGAGGGCACCGGGGAGCTGTTTTTT
.	TRBV12-3/TRBV12-4	TRBJ2-1	few	CASSLNPNEQFF	TGTGCCAGCAGTTTGAACCCTAATGAGCAGTTCTTC
.	TRBV20-1	TRBJ1-2	.	CSAVERNGIYGYTF	TGCAGTGCTGTCGAGAGGAACGGCATTTATGGCTACACCTTC
.	TRBV12-3/TRBV12-4	TRBJ1-2	few	CASSLEDYYGYTF	TGTGCCAGCAGTTTGGAGGACTACTATGGCTACACCTTC
.	TRBV6-2/TRBV6-3	TRBJ1-1	.	CASSFGGYGTEAFF	TGTGCCAGCAGCTTTGGGGGTTATGGCACTGAAGCTTTCTTT
.	TRBV12-3/TRBV12-4	TRBJ1-6	.	CASSLHGTGKAGSPLHF	TGTGCCAGCAGTTTACATGGCACAGGAAAGGCGGGTTCACCCCTCCACTTT
.	TRBV7-9	TRBJ2-3	.	CASSLTRGADTQYF	TGTGCCAGCAGCCTGACCCGGGGTGCAGATACGCAGTATTTT
TRBD1	TRBV4-1	TRBJ2-7	.	CASSQDRGQGYEQYF	TGCGCCAGCAGCCAAGATCGGGGACAGGGGTACGAGCAGTACTTC
TRBD1	TRBV28	TRBJ1-5	.	CASRPGTGYNQPQHF	TGTGCCAGCAGACCCGGGACAGGGTACAATCAGCCCCAGCATTTT
.	TRBV7-2	TRBJ2-1	few	CASSYLGGQFF	TGTGCCAGCAGCTATCTAGGTGGGCAGTTCTTC
.	TRBV27	TRBJ2-7	.	CASSSDWKTYEQYF	TGTGCCAGCAGTTCAGACTGGAAAACCTACGAGCAGTACTTC
TRBD2	TRBV12-3/TRBV12-4	TRBJ2-2	.	CASSRRLAGGTGELFF	TGTGCCAGCAGCCGAAGACTAGCGGGGGGCACCGGGGAGCTGTTTTTT
.	TRBV2	TRBJ2-7	.	CASAPDETYEQYF	TGTGCCAGCGCCCCAGACGAGACCTACGAGCAGTACTTC
.	TRBV29-1	TRBJ2-7	few	CSVVRREQYF	TGCAGCGTTGTAAGGAGGGAGCAGTACTTC
.	TRBV20-1	TRBJ1-5	few	CSAERGSDQPQHF	TGCAGTGCCGAACGAGGATCTGATCAGCCCCAGCATTTT
TRBD2	TRBV7-9	TRBJ2-3	.	CASSLALAPTDTQYF	TGTGCCAGCAGCTTAGCACTAGCGCCCACAGATACGCAGTATTTT
.	TRBV12-3/TRBV12-4	TRBJ2-1	.	CASSLYGKDNEQFF	TGTGCCAGCAGTTTATACGGGAAAGACAATGAGCAGTTCTTC
.	TRBV27	TRBJ2-7	few	CASSFSGRSYEQYF	TGTGCCAGCAGTTTTTCGGGAAGGTCCTACGAGCAGTACTTC
.	TRBV28	TRBJ2-1	few	CASSPLGGAGWLWQFF	TGTGCCAGCAGCCCACTGGGGGGCGCGGGGTGGTTATGGCAGTTCTTC
.	TRBV27	TRBJ1-1	few	CASSWGDMNTEAFF	TGTGCCAGCAGTTGGGGGGACATGAACACTGAAGCTTTCTTT
TRBD2	TRBV7-2	TRBJ2-2	.	CASSFSGTTGGELFF	TGTGCCAGCAGCTTCAGCGGGACCACGGGGGGGGAGCTGTTTTTT
.	TRBV21-1	TRBJ2-2	.	CASSKGIFTGTETTGELFF	TGTGCCAGCAGCAAGGGTATTTTTACCGGGACTGAAACTACCGGGGAGCTGTTTTTT
.	TRBV12-5	TRBJ1-1	many	CASGLAEANTEAFF	TGTGCTAGTGGTTTGGCGGAGGCGAACACTGAAGCTTTCTTT